The source of this T cell receptor (beta chain) is a study of blood T cell repertoires in COVID-19. The CDR3 sequence is 14 residues long. V lost 7 bases and J lost 4, with 14 bases in between. The germline V gene encodes CDR1 MDHEN and CDR2 SYDVKM. In terms of age and location, participants ranged from about 18 to 90 years and lived in about two dozen US areas. Cohorts were assigned according to the clinical history that participants reported. Either two negative PCRs, clearance, or symptom resolution qualified Cohort 3 donors as recovered. In the original analysis: Nucleated cell number was recorded as an estimate derived from reference gene primer amplification. TCRdb's table, derived via immunoSEQ multiplex PCR, lists solely in-frame clones and lacks some. That table furnishes V, J and clone size, whereas the DNA furnished D and trimming. The data contain 310,000 or so clones, approximately 90% of them singletons.

This chain joins TRBV28 and TRBJ1-5; D is unclear. Input material: PBMCs or T cells enriched from blood (not recorded which). The clonotype originates from a woman aged 25 to 39 who had recovered from COVID-19. The chain's CDR3 is CASIEGFLNQPQHF. The CDR3 DNA is TGTGCCAGCATCGAGGGATTCCTTAATCAGCCCCAGCATTTT. Together with reference TRBV28 and TRBJ1-5, the CDR3 gives the full variable domain: DVKVTQSSRYLVKRTGEKVFLECVQDMDHENMFWYRQDPGLGLRLIYFSYDVKMKEKGDIPEGYSVSREKKERFSLILESASTNQTSMYLCASIEGFLNQPQHFGDGTRLSIL.